The 26 T cell receptor beta chains given below trace back to one sample, sequenced in a study of T cells after yellow fever vaccination. TCRdb called the 5' RACE reads again in MiXCR, with one record for every CDR3 protein. The sample lists roughly 500,000 distinct CDR3 sequences, roughly 19% occurring once. The material sequenced was PBMCs, taken 15 days after the yellow fever booster vaccination. These receptors all come from a young man who received the YFV17D yellow fever vaccine.

V gene TRBV5-1 combines with J gene TRBJ1-3; possible D gene TRBD1, 6 bases. V was trimmed by 5 bases and J by 8 bases, leaving 23 bases between them. Germline V CDR1 and CDR2: SGHRS, YFSETQ. This CDR3 has 16 residues. The CDR3: CASSYGTTFGDYTIYF. DNA of the CDR3: TGCGCCAGCAGTTACGGGACAACGTTTGGGGACTACACCATATATTTT.

The chain links TRBV12-3 or TRBV12-4 to TRBJ2-1, with 13 nucleotides matching TRBD2. V trimming: 9 bases; J trimming: 7 bases; junction bases outside the gene matches: 6. CDR3 size: 14 residues. The CDR3 reads CASRTSGSTNEQFF. In nucleotides, the CDR3 is TGTGCCAGTCGGACTAGCGGGAGTACGAATGAGCAGTTCTTC.

This clonotype was seen more than once but under ten times. The gene calls are TRBV7-9 and TRBJ2-1, with a weak D call TRBD2 (6 bases). Germline V lookup: CDR1 SEHNR, CDR2 FQNEAQ (reference sequence). With 5 bases removed from V and 14 bases from J, the gap between germline ends came to 19 bases. The CDR3 has 13 amino acids. CDR3 sequence: CASSLWTTPSKFF. CDR3 sequence (DNA): TGTGCCAGCAGCCTTTGGACTACTCCGAGCAAGTTCTTC.

This chain links TRBV6-1 with TRBJ2-1; D tentatively fits TRBD1 or TRBD2 (5 bases each). The germline gives CDR1 MNHNS, CDR2 SASEGT. CDR3 length: 13 amino acids. With 8 bases removed from V and 9 bases from J, the gap between germline ends came to 17 bases. The CDR3 DNA reads as TGTGCCAGCGGGAGACAGCCCGAGGGTGAGCAGTTCTTC. Translation gives CASGRQPEGEQFF.

There are a few counts of this clonotype. The chain employs TRBV11-1 and TRBJ2-1; maybe TRBD2 (6 bases). The CDR3 totals 12 residues. V gave up 4 bases and J gave up 12 bases, with 13 bases separating them. The V gene's germline CDR1 is SGHAT and CDR2 FQDESV (reference sequence). DNA of the CDR3: TGTGCCAGCAGCTCCTCGGGGGAAGGGCAGTTCTTC. It specifies CASSSSGEGQFF.

This clonotype appeared a few times. The genes are TRBV3-1 and TRBJ2-1, with D perhaps TRBD1 or TRBD2 (5 bases each). Trimming left V 1 base short and J 4 bases short, with 11 bases between. The germline V gene encodes CDR1 LGHDT and CDR2 YNNKEL (reference sequence). The CDR3 consists of 15 residues. The CDR3 is CASSQAMGRYNEQFF. In nucleotides, the CDR3 is TGTGCCAGCAGCCAAGCTATGGGACGGTACAATGAGCAGTTCTTC.

This clonotype was observed a handful of times. The rearrangement links TRBV12-3 or TRBV12-4 to TRBJ2-3; 9 bases match TRBD1. The junction had 8 bases not matched to a gene; V was cut back by 6 bases and J by 4 bases. The CDR3 has 15 residues. The CDR3 bases are TGTGCCAGCAGCAAACAGGGGGCGACGGCAGATACGCAGTATTTT. It yields the protein CASSKQGATADTQYF.

The chain recombines TRBV7-2 with TRBJ1-1; tentative D call: TRBD1 (6 bases). Germline V gives CDR1 SGHTA, CDR2 FQGNSA. V lost 1 base, J lost 3 bases, and 9 bases lay in between. The CDR3 is made up of 14 amino acids. As DNA, the CDR3 is TGTGCCAGCAGCTTAGTTCCAGGGGACACTGAAGCTTTCTTT. Its protein is CASSLVPGDTEAFF.

V gene TRBV25-1 combines with J gene TRBJ2-3; either TRBD1 or TRBD2 may fit D (5 bases each). This CDR3 has 15 amino acids. V was shortened by 4 bases and J by 1 base, with 12 bases between the two germline ends. Germline-derived CDR1 and CDR2 are MGHDK and SYGVNS. The CDR3 coding sequence is TGTGCCAGCAGTGTTCGGGGACGGGGCACAGATACGCAGTATTTT. Translation: CASSVRGRGTDTQYF.

This clonotype appeared a few times. V and J are TRBV6-6 and TRBJ2-7, with unresolved D. V lost 2 bases and J lost 6, with 8 bases in between. Germline assignment: CDR1 MNHNY and CDR2 SVGAGI (reference sequence). The CDR3 has 12 residues. The CDR3 protein is CASSYPQGEQYF. In nucleotides, the CDR3 is TGTGCCAGCAGTTACCCACAAGGCGAGCAGTACTTC.

The sample holds a few counts of this clonotype. The chain has TRBV6-2 or TRBV6-3 and TRBJ2-1, with 7 bases aligning to TRBD2. This CDR3 has 13 amino acids. J was trimmed by 9 bases and V by 8 bases; bases with no gene match: 10. In germline, CDR1 is MNHEY, CDR2 SVGEGT. The CDR3 bases are TGTGCCAGCCGGCGGGTCGCTAGCGGTGAGCAGTTCTTC. Its translation: CASRRVASGEQFF.

CDR3 residues: CSSRQGGGNEQFF. The DNA of the CDR3 is TGCAGTTCTCGCCAGGGAGGGGGGAATGAGCAGTTCTTC. V is TRBV29-1 and J is TRBJ2-1; D is possibly TRBD2 (7 bases). The CDR3 is 13 amino acids. Germline lookup yields CDR1 SQVTM and CDR2 ANQGSEA.

This clonotype was counted a few times. The chain carries TRBV6-2 or TRBV6-3 and TRBJ2-5; D ambiguous. V was cut by 5 bases and J by 5 bases, with 12 bases left in between. The CDR3 length is 13 residues. Germline loops: CDR1 MNHEY, CDR2 SVGEGT. The CDR3 sequence: CASSRPPRETQYF. The CDR3, as DNA: TGTGCCAGCAGTCGCCCACCGAGGGAGACCCAGTACTTC.

This clonotype was picked up a small number of times. V and J are TRBV5-1 and TRBJ1-1; 10 bases agree with TRBD1. The V gene end was trimmed by 4 bases and the J gene end by 6 bases; junction bases not matched to a gene: 6. The length of the CDR3 is 14 residues. Germline lookup yields CDR1 SGHRS and CDR2 YFSETQ. As DNA, the CDR3 is TGCGCCAGCAGCGACCGGGACAGGGGCCCTGAAGCTTTCTTT. It is translated as CASSDRDRGPEAFF.

This clonotype was counted at least ten times. The chain links TRBV29-1 to TRBJ2-2; no definite D call. Germline V gene lookup returns CDR1 SQVTM and CDR2 ANQGSEA. CDR3 length equals 11 residues. Trimming pared 4 bases from V and 4 bases from J, leaving 4 bases between. CDR3 DNA: TGCAGCGTTGTGGTCACCGGGGAGCTGTTTTTT. It specifies CSVVVTGELFF.

The chain joins TRBV12-3 or TRBV12-4 to TRBJ2-7, with no clear D. V was cut by 3 bases and J by 5 bases, with 14 bases left in between. The CDR3 runs 14 residues. In nucleotides, the CDR3 is TGTGCCAGCAGTTTTCCAGCCCGAAGGGACGAGCAGTACTTC. It codes for CASSFPARRDEQYF.

This clonotype was detected a few times. The V call is TRBV5-6, the J call TRBJ2-5; tentatively, D is TRBD2 (5 bases). The V gene's germline CDR1 is SGHDT and CDR2 YYEEEE. The V end was cut by 0 bases, the J end by 2 bases, with 8 bases between. The CDR3 sequence is 14 residues long. CDR3 sequence (DNA): TGTGCCAGCAGCTTGGTGGACTTGCAAGAGACCCAGTACTTC. Its protein is CASSLVDLQETQYF.

The table lists this clonotype with a few counts. The rearrangement links TRBV2 to TRBJ2-2; D is unclear. Germline lookup yields CDR1 SNHLY and CDR2 FYNNEI. The CDR3 is 14 residues long. Trimming left V 2 bases short and J 1 base short, with 5 bases between. The DNA of the CDR3 is TGTGCCAGCAGTGAACTCATGAACACCGGGGAGCTGTTTTTT. Protein product: CASSELMNTGELFF.

This chain joins TRBV2 and TRBJ2-6; D remains unclear. Germline V gene data show CDR1 as SNHLY and CDR2 as FYNNEI. The CDR3 loop spans 14 amino acids. V lost 9 bases and J lost 0, with 9 bases in between. DNA for the CDR3: TGTGCCAGGCAAAGCCTCTCTGGGGCCAACGTCCTGACTTTC. As protein: CARQSLSGANVLTF.

The V gene is TRBV4-2, the J gene TRBJ2-3, with D hard to call. The CDR3 runs to 12 residues. Germline loops: CDR1 LGHNA, CDR2 YNFKEQ. V dropped 0 bases and J dropped 6 bases, with 4 bases sitting between them. CDR3 DNA: TGTGCCAGCAGCCAAGAAGGGGATACGCAGTATTTT. Its protein product is CASSQEGDTQYF.

This chain joins TRBV6-2 or TRBV6-3 and TRBJ2-7; possibly TRBD1 for D (8 bases). V lost 4 bases and J 0 bases, leaving 19 bases between the germline ends. This CDR3 has 17 residues. The germline CDR1 and CDR2 sequences are MNHEY and SVGEGT. CDR3 sequence reads: CASSLAGGTGSSYEQYF. For the CDR3, the DNA is TGTGCCAGCAGTTTGGCCGGGGGGACAGGCTCCTCCTACGAGCAGTACTTC.

The J gene is TRBJ2-6, the V gene TRBV18; TRBD2 matches at 7 bases. CDR1 KGHSH and CDR2 LQKENI come from the germline V gene. V was pared by 3 bases and J by 0 bases, with 5 bases of the junction left unmatched. This CDR3 has 17 amino acids. The CDR3 coding sequence is TGTGCCAGCTCACCGAACGGGAGGCGCTCTGGGGCCAACGTCCTGACTTTC. Translating it yields CASSPNGRRSGANVLTF.

The chain uses TRBV20-1 and TRBJ2-7; TRBD1 agrees at 7 bases. The CDR3 is 15 residues long. Germline V lookup: CDR1 DFQATT, CDR2 SNEGSKA (reference sequence). The V gene end was trimmed by 1 base and the J gene end by 2 bases; junction bases not matched to a gene: 8. The CDR3 DNA reads TGCAGTGCTAGAGGGAACCACAGGGGTCCCTACGAGCAGTACTTC. Translating it yields CSARGNHRGPYEQYF.

This clonotype was detected only a few times. The chain has TRBV10-3 and TRBJ2-1; 9 bases align to TRBD2. The length of the CDR3 is 13 residues. The germline V gene has CDR1 ENHRY and CDR2 SYGVKD. The V and J ends lost 4 bases and 9 bases, in that order; junction bases with no gene match: 4. The CDR3 reads CAISVAGVGEQFF. CDR3 in DNA: TGTGCCATCAGTGTAGCGGGAGTTGGTGAGCAGTTCTTC.

This clonotype was seen a handful of times. The chain employs TRBV6-1 and TRBJ2-7; 11 positions agree with TRBD2. The CDR3 runs to 13 residues. Per germline, CDR1 MNHNS and CDR2 SASEGT. The J segment lost 4 bases and the V segment lost 8 bases, leaving 4 bases of the junction unmatched. Here the CDR3 reads CASRLAGGYEQYF. CDR3 coding DNA: TGTGCCAGCCGCCTAGCGGGAGGATACGAGCAGTACTTC.

The chain has TRBV18 and TRBJ2-7; 12 positions match TRBD1. Unmatched junction bases numbered 5, after V lost 5 bases and J lost 3 bases. The V gene's germline CDR1 is KGHSH and CDR2 LQKENI. There are 15 residues in the CDR3. CDR3 loop: CASSRDRGRSYEQYF. The CDR3 DNA sequence: TGTGCCAGCTCAAGGGACAGGGGGCGAAGCTACGAGCAGTACTTC.